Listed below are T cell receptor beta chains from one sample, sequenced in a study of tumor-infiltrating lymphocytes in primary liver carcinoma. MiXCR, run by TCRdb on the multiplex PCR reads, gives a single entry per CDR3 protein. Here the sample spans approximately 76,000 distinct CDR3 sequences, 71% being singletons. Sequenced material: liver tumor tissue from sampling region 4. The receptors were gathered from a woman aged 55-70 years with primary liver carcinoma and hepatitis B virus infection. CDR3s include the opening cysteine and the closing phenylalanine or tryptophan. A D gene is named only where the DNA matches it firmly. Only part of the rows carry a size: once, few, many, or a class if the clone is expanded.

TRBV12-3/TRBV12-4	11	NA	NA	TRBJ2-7	CASTPGTEQHF	TGTGCCAGCACGCCAGGTACCGAGCAGCACTTC
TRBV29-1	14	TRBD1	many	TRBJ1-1	CSVLTGTGNTEAFF	TGCAGCGTTCTTACCGGGACAGGGAACACTGAAGCTTTCTTT
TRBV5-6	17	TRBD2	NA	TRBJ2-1	CASSSRGGASVLNEQFF	TGTGCCAGCAGCTCCCGGGGGGGGGCATCTGTTCTCAATGAACAGTTCTTC
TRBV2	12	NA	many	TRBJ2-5	CASLSSGETQYF	TGTGCCAGCTTAAGCTCGGGGGAGACCCAGTACTTC
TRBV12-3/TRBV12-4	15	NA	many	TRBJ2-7	CASSPRGGNSYEQYF	TGTGCCAGCAGCCCCAGGGGCGGGAACTCCTACGAGCAGTACTTC
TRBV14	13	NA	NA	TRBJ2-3	CAGSPVMTDTQYF	TGTGCCGGCAGCCCCGTAATGACAGATACGCAGTATTTC
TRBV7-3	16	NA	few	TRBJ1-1	CASSLTSGQGSTEAFF	TGTGCCAGCAGCTTAACGTCTGGGCAAGGGAGCACTGAAGCTTTCTTT
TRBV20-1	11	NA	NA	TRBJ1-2	CSAMPFPGYTF	TGTAGTGCTATGCCGTTCCCGGGCTACACCTTC
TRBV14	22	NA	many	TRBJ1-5	CASSQGELVERRASLSNQPQHF	TGTGCCAGCAGCCAAGGTGAACTGGTGGAACGGAGAGCTTCCCTTAGCAATCAGCCCCAGCATTTT
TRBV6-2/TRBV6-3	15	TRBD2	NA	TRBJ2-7	CTSSYSPGGPYEQYF	TGTACCAGCAGTTACTCACCGGGAGGACCCTACGAGCAGTACTTC
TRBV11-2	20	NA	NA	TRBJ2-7	CASSLDVPGLASRSAYEQYF	TGTGCCAGTAGCTTAGACGTCCCGGGTCTAGCGTCTCGAAGCGCCTACGAGCAGTACTTC
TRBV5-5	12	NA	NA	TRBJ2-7	CASSLRGFEEYF	TGTGCCAGCAGCTTACGGGGATTCGAGGAGTACTTC
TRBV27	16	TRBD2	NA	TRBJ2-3	CASSPRLAGGTDTQYF	TGTGCCAGCAGTCCTCGACTAGCGGGAGGGACAGATACGCAGTATTTT
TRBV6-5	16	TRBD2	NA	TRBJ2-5	CVCSLGLAGVSETQYF	TGTGTCTGCAGTCTCGGACTAGCGGGAGTCTCAGAGACCCAGTACTTC
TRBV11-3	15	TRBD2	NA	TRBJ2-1	CGSSLRTSGKLEQFF	TGTGGCAGCAGCTTAAGGACTAGCGGGAAGCTTGAGCAGTTCTTC
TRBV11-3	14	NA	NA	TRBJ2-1	CASSLGGSTNGQFF	TGCGCCAGCAGCTTAGGTGGGAGCACTAATGGGCAGTTCTTC
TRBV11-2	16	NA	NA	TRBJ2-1	CACSRLNPEVANKQFF	TGTGCCTGCAGCCGACTGAACCCCGAGGTTGCCAATAAGCAGTTCTTC
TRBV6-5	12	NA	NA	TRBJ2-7	CASSGPGGEECF	TGTGCCAGTAGTGGCCCAGGAGGCGAGGAGTGCTTC
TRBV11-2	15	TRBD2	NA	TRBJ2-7	CANCLDPAGAYEQYF	TGTGCCAACTGCTTAGACCCTGCGGGGGCCTACGAGCAGTACTTC
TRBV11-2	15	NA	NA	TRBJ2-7	CAGSPQRFSFYDQYF	TGTGCCGGCAGCCCCCAGAGGTTTAGCTTCTACGATCAGTACTTC
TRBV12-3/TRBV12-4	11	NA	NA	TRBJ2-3	CASSLPDMRYF	TGTGCCAGCAGTTTACCAGATATGCGGTATTTT
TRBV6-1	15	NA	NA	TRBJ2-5	CASSVNLDSQETQYF	TGTGCAAGCAGTGTAAACCTTGACAGCCAAGAGACCCAGTACTTC
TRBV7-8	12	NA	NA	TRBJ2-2	CASSIEVGELLF	TGTGCCAGCAGCATAGAGGTCGGGGAGCTGTTGTTT
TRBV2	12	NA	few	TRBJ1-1	CATETVNTEAFF	TGTGCCACGGAGACAGTGAACACTGAAGCTTTCTTT
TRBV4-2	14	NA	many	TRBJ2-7	CASSQGGMRDGQYF	TGTGCCAGCAGCCAAGGAGGAATGCGGGATGGGCAGTACTTC
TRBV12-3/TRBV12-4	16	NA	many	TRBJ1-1	CASSLARQPDLTEAFF	TGTGCCAGCAGTTTAGCGCGACAGCCGGACCTCACTGAAGCTTTCTTT
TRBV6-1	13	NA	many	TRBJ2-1	CASSVHTFNEQFF	TGTGCCAGCAGTGTCCATACATTCAATGAGCAGTTCTTC
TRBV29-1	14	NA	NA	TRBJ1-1	CSVVSGQQNTEASF	TGCAGCGTTGTGTCGGGACAACAGAACACTGAAGCTTCCTTT
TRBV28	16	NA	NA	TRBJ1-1	CAGSLRGGRGGTEAFF	TGTGCCGGCAGTTTACGTGGCGGTCGCGGGGGGACTGAAGCTTTCTTT
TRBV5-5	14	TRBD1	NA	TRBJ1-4	CASTRTGLNEKLFF	TGTGCCAGCACCCGGACAGGACTCAATGAAAAACTGTTTTTC
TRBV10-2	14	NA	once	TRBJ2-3	CASSRQDREDTPYF	TGCGCCAGCAGCCGACAGGACCGGGAAGATACGCCGTATTTT
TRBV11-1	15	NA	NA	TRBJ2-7	CASSWCGTRTYELYF	TGTGCCAGTAGCTGGTGCGGGACGAGGACCTACGAGCTGTACTTC
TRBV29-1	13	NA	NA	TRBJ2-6	CSVVTSGASVPTF	TGCAGCGTTGTGACTTCTGGGGCCAGCGTCCCGACTTTC
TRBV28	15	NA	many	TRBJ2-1	CASNGELGSYNEQFF	TGTGCCAGCAATGGGGAGCTGGGGTCCTACAATGAGCAGTTCTTC
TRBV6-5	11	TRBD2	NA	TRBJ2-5	CVNRQAGGDYF	TGTGTCAACAGGCAAGCGGGAGGGGACTACTTC
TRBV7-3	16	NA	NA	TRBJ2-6	CVSSLTGGPGATVLTF	TGTGTCAGCAGCCTAACCGGGGGGCCTGGGGCCACCGTCCTGACTTTC
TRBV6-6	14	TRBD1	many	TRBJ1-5	CASSRDRINQPQHF	TGTGCCAGCAGTCGGGACAGAATCAATCAGCCCCAGCATTTT
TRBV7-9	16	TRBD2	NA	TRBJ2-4	CTSSPGTSVAKNIQYF	TGTACCAGCAGCCCAGGGACTAGCGTGGCCAAAAACATTCAGTACTTC
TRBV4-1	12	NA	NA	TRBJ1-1	CASSQRNTGTFF	TGCGCCAGCAGCCAACGGAACACTGGAACTTTCTTT
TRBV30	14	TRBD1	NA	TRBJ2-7	CAWSVETGWYEQYF	TGTGCCTGGAGTGTAGAGACAGGGTGGTACGAGCAGTACTTT
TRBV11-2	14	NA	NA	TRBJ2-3	CASSPPGRADTQYF	TGTGCCAGCAGCCCCCCGGGCCGGGCAGATACGCAGTATTTT
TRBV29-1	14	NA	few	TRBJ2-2	CNVGEQGVPGELFF	TGCAACGTTGGGGAACAGGGAGTCCCCGGGGAGCTGTTTTTT
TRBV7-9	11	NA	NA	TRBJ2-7	CASNPLTEQYF	TGTGCCAGCAACCCCCTCACCGAGCAGTACTTC
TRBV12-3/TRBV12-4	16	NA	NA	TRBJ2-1	CVSRQTTTSVVRQQFF	TGTGTCAGCAGACAAACCACGACTAGTGTGGTTCGCCAGCAGTTCTTC
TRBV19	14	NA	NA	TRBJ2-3	CASSVTGSTDTQYF	TGTGCCAGTAGTGTTACAGGGAGCACAGATACGCAGTATTTT
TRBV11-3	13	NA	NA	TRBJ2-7	CASSFGVFGEQYF	TGTGCCAGTAGCTTCGGGGTTTTCGGCGAGCAGTACTTC
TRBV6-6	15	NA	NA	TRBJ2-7	CACSYRTELGYEQYF	TGTGCCTGCAGTTACAGGACAGAGTTAGGGTACGAGCAGTACTTC